Listed below are T cell receptor beta chains from one sample, sequenced in a study of cytotoxic CD8 clonotypes in ibrutinib-treated CLL. Produced via immunoSEQ multiplex PCR; TCRdb's table is partial and in-frame only. This table has tens of thousands of clones, over 65% appearing once. Sequenced here: PBMCs, sampled after 24 months of ibrutinib treatment. The receptor source for this set is a human donor with chronic lymphocytic leukemia. Each CDR3 is given without its conserved first and last residue.

j_call: TRBJ1-1
v_call: TRBV6-1
cdr3_aa: ASWGGGRTEAF

j_call: TRBJ2-5
v_call: TRBV7-2
cdr3_aa: ASRSGLQETQY

j_call: TRBJ2-2
v_call: TRBV7-8
cdr3_aa: ASSPPRAMNTGELF

j_call: TRBJ1-1
v_call: TRBV4-2
cdr3_aa: ASSPRTANTEAF

j_call: TRBJ2-2
v_call: TRBV6-5
cdr3_aa: ASRVLARGGELF

j_call: TRBJ1-1
v_call: TRBV11-2
cdr3_aa: ASSRSGGMNTEAF

j_call: TRBJ1-4
v_call: TRBV5-6
cdr3_aa: ASSFDRVRGEKLF

j_call: TRBJ2-2
v_call: TRBV5-1
cdr3_aa: ASSFFGPNTGELF

j_call: TRBJ2-3
v_call: TRBV6-1
cdr3_aa: ASRILDLQY

j_call: TRBJ2-7
v_call: TRBV28
cdr3_aa: ASRSRTGEQY

j_call: TRBJ2-1
v_call: TRBV5-6
cdr3_aa: ASSLPTGNNEQF

j_call: TRBJ2-1
v_call: TRBV7-6
cdr3_aa: ASSLVVGGRRGNEQF

j_call: TRBJ2-3
v_call: TRBV9
cdr3_aa: ASSVEGGGTDTQY

j_call: TRBJ1-1
v_call: TRBV29-1
cdr3_aa: SAGTGGGTEAF

j_call: TRBJ2-2
v_call: TRBV4-3
cdr3_aa: ASRDTRTGELF

j_call: TRBJ2-7
v_call: TRBV19
cdr3_aa: ASTPTGLATYEQY

j_call: TRBJ1-2
v_call: TRBV5-6
cdr3_aa: ASSLGSGPNYGYT

j_call: TRBJ1-1
v_call: TRBV5-8
cdr3_aa: ASTPRRGQNTEAF

j_call: TRBJ2-1
v_call: TRBV29-1
cdr3_aa: SVLAGGPYNEQF

j_call: TRBJ2-1
v_call: TRBV2
cdr3_aa: ASSPEEAGGYNEQF

j_call: TRBJ2-7
v_call: TRBV6-4
cdr3_aa: ASPIGHHLYEQY

j_call: TRBJ1-5
v_call: TRBV10-3
cdr3_aa: AISESGGAGQPQH

j_call: TRBJ2-5
v_call: TRBV12-2
cdr3_aa: ASRLGRTSGRAHQETQY

j_call: TRBJ1-5
v_call: TRBV27
cdr3_aa: ASSFGRHQPQH

j_call: TRBJ2-7
v_call: TRBV6-1
cdr3_aa: ASRRDRATLYEQY

j_call: TRBJ1-1
v_call: TRBV27
cdr3_aa: ASSLSTAMNTEAF

j_call: TRBJ2-2
v_call: TRBV19
cdr3_aa: ASSMGQVTTGELF

j_call: TRBJ1-5
v_call: TRBV19
cdr3_aa: ASKELGPDNQPQH

j_call: TRBJ2-3
v_call: TRBV2
cdr3_aa: ASSEGASSYTQY